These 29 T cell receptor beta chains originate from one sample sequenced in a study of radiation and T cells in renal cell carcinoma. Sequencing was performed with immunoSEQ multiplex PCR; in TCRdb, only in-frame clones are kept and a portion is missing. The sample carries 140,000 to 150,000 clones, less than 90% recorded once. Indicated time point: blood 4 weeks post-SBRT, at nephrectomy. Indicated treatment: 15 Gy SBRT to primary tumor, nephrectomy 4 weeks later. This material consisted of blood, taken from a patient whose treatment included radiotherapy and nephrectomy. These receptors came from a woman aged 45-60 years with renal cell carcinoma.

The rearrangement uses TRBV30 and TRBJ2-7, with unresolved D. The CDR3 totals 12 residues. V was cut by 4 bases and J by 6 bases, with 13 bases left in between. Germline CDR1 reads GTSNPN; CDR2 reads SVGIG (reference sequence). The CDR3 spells CAWKETVGEQYF. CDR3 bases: TGTGCCTGGAAAGAAACGGTGGGCGAGCAGTACTTC.

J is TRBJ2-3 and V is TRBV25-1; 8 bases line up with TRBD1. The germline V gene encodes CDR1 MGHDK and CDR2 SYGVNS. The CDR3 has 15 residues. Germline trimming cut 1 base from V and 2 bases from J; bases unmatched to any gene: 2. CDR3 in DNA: TGTGCCAGCAGTGAATCGACAGGGGTCACAGATACGCAGTATTTT. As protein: CASSESTGVTDTQYF.

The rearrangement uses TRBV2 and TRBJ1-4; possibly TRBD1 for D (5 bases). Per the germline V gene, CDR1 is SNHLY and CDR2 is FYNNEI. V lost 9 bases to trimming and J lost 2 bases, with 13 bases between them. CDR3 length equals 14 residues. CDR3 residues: CASQGFRTNEKLFF. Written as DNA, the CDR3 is TGTGCCAGTCAGGGTTTTCGGACTAATGAAAAACTGTTTTTT.

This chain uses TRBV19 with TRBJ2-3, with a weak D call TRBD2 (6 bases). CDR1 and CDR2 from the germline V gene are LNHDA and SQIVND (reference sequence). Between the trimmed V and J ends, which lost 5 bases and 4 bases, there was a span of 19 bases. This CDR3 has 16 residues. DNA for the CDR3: TGTGCCAGTAGTGTTTCTAGGGCGGGAAGGGCAGATACGCAGTATTTT. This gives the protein CASSVSRAGRADTQYF.

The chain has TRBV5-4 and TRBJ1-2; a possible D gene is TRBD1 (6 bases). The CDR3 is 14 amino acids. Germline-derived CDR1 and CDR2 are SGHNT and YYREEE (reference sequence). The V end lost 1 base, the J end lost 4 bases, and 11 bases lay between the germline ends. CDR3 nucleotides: TGTGCCAGCAGCTTGAATCAGGGGAGCTATGGCTACACCTTC. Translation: CASSLNQGSYGYTF.

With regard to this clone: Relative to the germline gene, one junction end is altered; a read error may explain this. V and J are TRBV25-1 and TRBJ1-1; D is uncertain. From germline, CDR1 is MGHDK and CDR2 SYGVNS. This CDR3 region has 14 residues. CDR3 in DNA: TGTGCCAGCACTGAACACGACATGAACACTGAAGCTTTCTTT. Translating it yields CASTEHDMNTEAFF.

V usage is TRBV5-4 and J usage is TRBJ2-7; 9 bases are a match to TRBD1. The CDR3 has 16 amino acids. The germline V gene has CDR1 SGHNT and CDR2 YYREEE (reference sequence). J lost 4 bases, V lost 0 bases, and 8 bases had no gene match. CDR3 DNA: TGTGCCAGCAGCTTGGCCAGTGGGACAGGGCGATACGAGCAGTACTTC. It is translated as CASSLASGTGRYEQYF.

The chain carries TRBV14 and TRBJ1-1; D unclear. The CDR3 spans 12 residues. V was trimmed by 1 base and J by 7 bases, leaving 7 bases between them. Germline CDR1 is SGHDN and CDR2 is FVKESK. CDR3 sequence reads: CASSQGFIEAFF. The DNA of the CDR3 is TGTGCCAGCAGCCAAGGATTTATTGAAGCTTTCTTT.

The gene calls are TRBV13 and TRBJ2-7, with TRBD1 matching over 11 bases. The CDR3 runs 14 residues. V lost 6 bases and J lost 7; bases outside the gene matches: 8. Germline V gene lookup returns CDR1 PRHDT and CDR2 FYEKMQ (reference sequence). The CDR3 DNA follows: TGTGCCAGCAGTGGACAGGGGGCGCGGAAAGAGCAGTACTTC. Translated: CASSGQGARKEQYF.

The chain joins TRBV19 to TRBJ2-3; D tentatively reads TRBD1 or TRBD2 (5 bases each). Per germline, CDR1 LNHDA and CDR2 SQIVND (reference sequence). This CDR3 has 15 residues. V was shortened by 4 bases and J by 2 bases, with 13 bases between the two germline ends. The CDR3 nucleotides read TGTGCCAGTAGTACCCCGGGGACCTCCACAGATACGCAGTATTTT. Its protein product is CASSTPGTSTDTQYF.

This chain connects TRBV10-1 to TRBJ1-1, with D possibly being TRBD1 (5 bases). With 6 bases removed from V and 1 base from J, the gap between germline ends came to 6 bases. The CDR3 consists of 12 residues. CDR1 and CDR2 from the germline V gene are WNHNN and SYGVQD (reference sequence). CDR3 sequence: CASRGANTEAFF. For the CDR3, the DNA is TGCGCCAGCAGAGGGGCGAACACTGAAGCTTTCTTT.

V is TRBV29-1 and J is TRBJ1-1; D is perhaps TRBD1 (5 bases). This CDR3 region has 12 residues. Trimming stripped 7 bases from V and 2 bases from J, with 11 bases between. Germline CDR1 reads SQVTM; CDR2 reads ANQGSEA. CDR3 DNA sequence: TGCAGCGCAAACAGGCAAAACACTGAAGCTTTCTTT. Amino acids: CSANRQNTEAFF.

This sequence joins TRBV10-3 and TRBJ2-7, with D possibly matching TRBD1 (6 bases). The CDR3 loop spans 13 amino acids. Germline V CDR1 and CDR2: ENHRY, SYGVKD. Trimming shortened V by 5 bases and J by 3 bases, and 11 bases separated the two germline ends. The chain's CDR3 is CAISNGTYYEQYF. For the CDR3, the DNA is TGTGCCATCAGTAACGGGACATACTACGAGCAGTACTTC.

CDR3 bases: TGTGCCAGCAGCTTAGCGCGCACGTCAGTTTGGGACAATCAGCCCCAGCATTTT. Protein product: CASSLARTSVWDNQPQHF. The chain couples TRBV7-8 to TRBJ1-5; D unresolved. Germline V gene data show CDR1 as SGHVS and CDR2 as FQNEAQ. V was cut by 0 bases and J by 3 bases, with 18 bases left in between. The CDR3 contains 18 residues.

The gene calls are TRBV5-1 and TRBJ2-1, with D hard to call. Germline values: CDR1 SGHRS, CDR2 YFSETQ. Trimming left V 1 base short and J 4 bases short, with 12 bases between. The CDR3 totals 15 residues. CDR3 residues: CASSLQAITYNEQFF. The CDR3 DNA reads TGCGCCAGCAGCTTGCAGGCTATCACTTACAATGAGCAGTTCTTC.

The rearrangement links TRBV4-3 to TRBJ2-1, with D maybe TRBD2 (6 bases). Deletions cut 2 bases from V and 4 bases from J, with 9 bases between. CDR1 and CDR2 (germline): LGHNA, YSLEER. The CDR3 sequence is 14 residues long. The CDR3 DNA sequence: TGCGCCAGCAGCCAACCGGGGGTGTACAATGAGCAGTTCTTC. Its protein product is CASSQPGVYNEQFF.

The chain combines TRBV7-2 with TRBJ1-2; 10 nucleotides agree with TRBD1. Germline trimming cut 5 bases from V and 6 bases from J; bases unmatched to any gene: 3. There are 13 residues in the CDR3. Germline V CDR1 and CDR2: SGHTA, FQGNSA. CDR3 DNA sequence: TGTGCCAGCAGCACCGGGACAGGGGATGGCTACACCTTC. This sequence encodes CASSTGTGDGYTF.

The CDR3 loop is CASSLYRDRGLSPLHF. The CDR3 DNA sequence: TGTGCCAGCAGCCTCTACCGCGACCGCGGGCTTTCACCCCTCCACTTT. This chain links TRBV11-2 with TRBJ1-6; unclear D gene. With 5 bases removed from V and 9 bases from J, the gap between germline ends came to 20 bases. CDR1 is SGHAT, CDR2 FQNNGV, per germline. The CDR3 is 16 amino acids.

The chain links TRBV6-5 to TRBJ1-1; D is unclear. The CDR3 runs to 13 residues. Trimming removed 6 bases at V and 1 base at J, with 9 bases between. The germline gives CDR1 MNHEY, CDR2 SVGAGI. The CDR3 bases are TGTGCCAGCAGCTGGTCGCAGAACACTGAAGCTTTCTTT. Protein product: CASSWSQNTEAFF.

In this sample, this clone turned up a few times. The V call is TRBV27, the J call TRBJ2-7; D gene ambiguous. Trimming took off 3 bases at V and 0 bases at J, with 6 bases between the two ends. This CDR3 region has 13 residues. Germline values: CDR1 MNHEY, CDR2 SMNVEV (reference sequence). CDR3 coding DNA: TGTGCCAGCAGTTTGACCCCCTCCTACGAGCAGTACTTC. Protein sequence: CASSLTPSYEQYF.

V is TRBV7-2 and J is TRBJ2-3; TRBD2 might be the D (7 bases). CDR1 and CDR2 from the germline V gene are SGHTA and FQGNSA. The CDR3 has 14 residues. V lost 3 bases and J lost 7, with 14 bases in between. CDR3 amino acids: CASSLWGGLNTQYF. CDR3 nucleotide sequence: TGTGCCAGCAGCTTGTGGGGGGGGCTAAATACGCAGTATTTT.

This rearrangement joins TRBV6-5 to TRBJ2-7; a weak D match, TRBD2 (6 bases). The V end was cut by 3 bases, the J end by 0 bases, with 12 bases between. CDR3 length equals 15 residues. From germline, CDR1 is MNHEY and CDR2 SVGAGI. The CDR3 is CASSYLGGDSYEQYF. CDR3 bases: TGTGCCAGCAGTTATCTCGGCGGGGACTCCTACGAGCAGTACTTC.

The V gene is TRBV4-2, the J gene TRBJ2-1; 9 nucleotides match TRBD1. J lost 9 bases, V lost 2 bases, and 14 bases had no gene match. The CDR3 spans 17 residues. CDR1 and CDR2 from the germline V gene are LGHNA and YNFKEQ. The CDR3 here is CASSQPFPGQGGGEQFF. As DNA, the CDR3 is TGTGCCAGCAGCCAACCGTTTCCGGGACAGGGCGGGGGTGAGCAGTTCTTC.

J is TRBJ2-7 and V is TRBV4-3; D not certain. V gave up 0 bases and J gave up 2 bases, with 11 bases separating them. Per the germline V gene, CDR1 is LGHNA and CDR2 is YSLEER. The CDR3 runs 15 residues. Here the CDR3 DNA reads TGCGCCAGCAGCCAAGATGTGACGGAGACCTACGAGCAGTACTTC. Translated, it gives CASSQDVTETYEQYF.

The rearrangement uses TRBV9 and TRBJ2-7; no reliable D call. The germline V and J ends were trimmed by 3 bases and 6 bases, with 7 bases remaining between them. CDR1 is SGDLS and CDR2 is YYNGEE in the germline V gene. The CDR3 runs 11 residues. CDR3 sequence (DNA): TGTGCCAGCAGCGGCTCCCGCGAGCAGTACTTC. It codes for CASSGSREQYF.

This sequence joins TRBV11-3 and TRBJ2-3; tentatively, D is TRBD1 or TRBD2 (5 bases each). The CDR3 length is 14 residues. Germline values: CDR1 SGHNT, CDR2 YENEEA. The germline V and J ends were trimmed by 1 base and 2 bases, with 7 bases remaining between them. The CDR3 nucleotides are TGTGCCAGCAGCTTAGGGGGGAACACAGATACGCAGTATTTT. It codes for CASSLGGNTDTQYF.

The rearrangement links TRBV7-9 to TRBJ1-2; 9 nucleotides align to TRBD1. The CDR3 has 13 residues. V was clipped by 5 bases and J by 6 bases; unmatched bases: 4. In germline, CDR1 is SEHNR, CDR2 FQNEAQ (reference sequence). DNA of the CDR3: TGTGCCAGCAGCAGGGACAGGGAGGATGGCTACACCTTC. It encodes CASSRDREDGYTF.

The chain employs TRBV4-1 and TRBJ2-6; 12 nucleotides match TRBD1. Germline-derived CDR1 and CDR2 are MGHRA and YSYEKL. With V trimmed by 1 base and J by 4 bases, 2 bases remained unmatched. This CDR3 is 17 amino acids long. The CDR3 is CASSQVGQGAGANVLTF. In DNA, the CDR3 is TGCGCCAGCAGCCAAGTGGGACAGGGGGCCGGGGCCAACGTCCTGACTTTC.

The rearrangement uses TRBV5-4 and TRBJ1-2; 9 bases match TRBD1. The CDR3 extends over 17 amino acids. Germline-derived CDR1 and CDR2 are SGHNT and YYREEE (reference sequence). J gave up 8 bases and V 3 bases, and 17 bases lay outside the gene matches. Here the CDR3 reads CASSSGGTGGTFGGYTF. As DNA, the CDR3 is TGTGCCAGCAGCTCCGGGGGTACAGGGGGCACCTTCGGCGGCTACACCTTC.